This is a list of T cell receptor beta chains from one sample in a study of blood T cell repertoires in COVID-19. Data came from immunoSEQ multiplex PCR; TCRdb stores just in-frame clones and leaves some out. The repertoire consists of some 350,000 clones, with approximately 88% occurring once and the leading ten covering around 3%. Sequenced material: peripheral blood. Receptors originate from a woman under 40 with COVID-19, enrolled during active disease. The CDR3 runs from the conserved cysteine through the conserved F or W. The D gene is left open where the match is weak. Rows may omit the clone size; those that give it use once, few, many or a size class.

clone_size: .
d_call: TRBD1
j_call: TRBJ1-1
v_call: TRBV7-9
cdr3_length: 14
cdr3_aa: CASSHRDRVGEAFF
cdr3_nt: TGTGCCAGCAGCCACCGGGACAGGGTAGGTGAAGCTTTCTTT

clone_size: .
d_call: TRBD1
j_call: TRBJ1-1
v_call: TRBV5-5
cdr3_length: 14
cdr3_aa: CASSFQGADTEAFF
cdr3_nt: TGTGCCAGCAGCTTTCAGGGGGCAGACACTGAAGCTTTCTTT

clone_size: .
d_call: TRBD1
j_call: TRBJ1-1
v_call: TRBV7-9
cdr3_length: 14
cdr3_aa: CASSPGQGYTEAFF
cdr3_nt: TGTGCCAGCAGCCCGGGACAGGGTTACACTGAAGCTTTCTTT

clone_size: .
d_call: TRBD1
j_call: TRBJ1-5
v_call: TRBV11-2
cdr3_length: 14
cdr3_aa: CASSLGTGMGPQHF
cdr3_nt: TGTGCCAGCAGCCTTGGGACAGGGATGGGGCCCCAGCATTTT

clone_size: .
d_call: TRBD2
j_call: TRBJ2-7
v_call: TRBV6-5
cdr3_length: 13
cdr3_aa: CASSRGLAGEQYF
cdr3_nt: TGTGCCAGCAGTCGAGGACTAGCGGGTGAGCAGTACTTC

clone_size: .
d_call: TRBD2
j_call: TRBJ2-1
v_call: TRBV18
cdr3_length: 20
cdr3_aa: CASSPPGLAGGQLSYNEQFF
cdr3_nt: TGTGCCAGCTCACCACCGGGACTAGCGGGGGGCCAACTCTCCTACAATGAGCAGTTCTTC

clone_size: .
d_call: TRBD2
j_call: TRBJ2-1
v_call: TRBV30
cdr3_length: 15
cdr3_aa: CAGTASGSHYNEQFF
cdr3_nt: TGTGCCGGAACAGCTAGCGGGAGCCATTACAATGAGCAGTTCTTC

clone_size: .
d_call: TRBD1
j_call: TRBJ2-3
v_call: TRBV5-1
cdr3_length: 16
cdr3_aa: CASSLLGQGSADTQYF
cdr3_nt: TGCGCCAGCAGCCTCTTAGGACAGGGGAGTGCAGATACGCAGTATTTT

clone_size: .
d_call: .
j_call: TRBJ2-3
v_call: TRBV6-5
cdr3_length: 16
cdr3_aa: CASSYFAGRGPDTQYF
cdr3_nt: TGTGCCAGCAGTTACTTCGCCGGGAGAGGCCCAGATACGCAGTATTTT

clone_size: few
d_call: TRBD1
j_call: TRBJ1-1
v_call: TRBV7-8
cdr3_length: 13
cdr3_aa: CASSLTGYTEAFF
cdr3_nt: TGTGCCAGCAGCTTGACAGGGTACACTGAAGCTTTCTTT

clone_size: once
d_call: TRBD2
j_call: TRBJ2-3
v_call: TRBV5-4
cdr3_length: 17
cdr3_aa: CASSLERGLPRTDTQYF
cdr3_nt: TGTGCCAGCAGCTTGGAGAGGGGACTACCTCGCACAGATACGCAGTATTTT

clone_size: .
d_call: TRBD1
j_call: TRBJ1-5
v_call: TRBV2
cdr3_length: 14
cdr3_aa: CASSSGTGVQPQHF
cdr3_nt: TGTGCCAGCAGCTCCGGGACAGGGGTCCAGCCCCAGCATTTT

clone_size: .
d_call: .
j_call: TRBJ2-7
v_call: TRBV18
cdr3_length: 13
cdr3_aa: CASSSGSSLEQYF
cdr3_nt: TGTGCCAGCTCATCCGGTTCCTCACTCGAGCAGTACTTC

clone_size: .
d_call: .
j_call: TRBJ2-3
v_call: TRBV11-3
cdr3_length: 15
cdr3_aa: CASSLQGNAEDTQYF
cdr3_nt: TGTGCCAGCAGCTTACAGGGGAATGCTGAGGATACGCAGTATTTT

clone_size: .
d_call: TRBD2
j_call: TRBJ2-5
v_call: TRBV2
cdr3_length: 15
cdr3_aa: CASSGTSGSLKTQYF
cdr3_nt: TGTGCCAGCAGTGGGACTAGCGGGAGTCTCAAGACCCAGTACTTC

clone_size: .
d_call: .
j_call: TRBJ1-1
v_call: TRBV21-1
cdr3_length: 15
cdr3_aa: CASSKGDRGNTEAFF
cdr3_nt: TGTGCCAGCAGCAAAGGGGACAGGGGAAACACTGAAGCTTTCTTT

clone_size: .
d_call: .
j_call: TRBJ1-5
v_call: TRBV24-1
cdr3_length: 12
cdr3_aa: CATSDPNQPQHF
cdr3_nt: TGTGCCACCAGTGATCCTAATCAGCCCCAGCATTTT

clone_size: .
d_call: TRBD1
j_call: TRBJ2-3
v_call: TRBV4-1
cdr3_length: 15
cdr3_aa: CASSHSGGYTDTQYF
cdr3_nt: TGCGCCAGCAGCCACTCAGGGGGTTATACAGATACGCAGTATTTT

clone_size: few
d_call: .
j_call: TRBJ1-4
v_call: TRBV7-6
cdr3_length: 11
cdr3_aa: CASSRGEKLFF
cdr3_nt: TGTGCCAGCAGTCGGGGGGAAAAACTGTTTTTT

clone_size: .
d_call: .
j_call: TRBJ2-2
v_call: TRBV7-9
cdr3_length: 16
cdr3_aa: CASSLRPGLATGELFF
cdr3_nt: TGTGCCAGCAGCTTGCGCCCGGGACTCGCTACCGGGGAGCTGTTTTTT

clone_size: .
d_call: .
j_call: TRBJ1-1
v_call: TRBV11-2
cdr3_length: 13
cdr3_aa: CASSRGQNTEAFF
cdr3_nt: TGTGCCAGCAGCAGGGGACAAAACACTGAAGCTTTCTTT

clone_size: .
d_call: .
j_call: TRBJ2-2
v_call: TRBV13
cdr3_length: 14
cdr3_aa: CASRQAAGTGELFF
cdr3_nt: TGTGCCAGCAGACAGGCGGCCGGGACCGGGGAGCTGTTTTTT

clone_size: .
d_call: TRBD1
j_call: TRBJ2-3
v_call: TRBV5-1
cdr3_length: 14
cdr3_aa: CASSTDRATDTQYF
cdr3_nt: TGCGCCAGCAGCACGGACAGGGCCACAGATACGCAGTATTTT

clone_size: .
d_call: .
j_call: TRBJ2-2
v_call: TRBV5-1
cdr3_length: 15
cdr3_aa: CASSLGMGHTGELFF
cdr3_nt: TGCGCCAGCAGCCTGGGGATGGGGCACACCGGGGAGCTGTTTTTT

clone_size: few
d_call: .
j_call: TRBJ2-6
v_call: TRBV7-2
cdr3_length: 19
cdr3_aa: CASSLRPSPSASGANVLTF
cdr3_nt: TGTGCCAGCAGCTTACGTCCTAGTCCTTCTGCCTCTGGGGCCAACGTCCTGACTTTC

clone_size: .
d_call: TRBD1
j_call: TRBJ1-5
v_call: TRBV28
cdr3_length: 15
cdr3_aa: CAGGPRDRPYQPQHF
cdr3_nt: TGTGCCGGGGGCCCTAGGGACAGGCCTTATCAGCCCCAGCATTTT

clone_size: .
d_call: .
j_call: TRBJ1-5
v_call: TRBV12-3/TRBV12-4
cdr3_length: 12
cdr3_aa: CASTTNNQPQHF
cdr3_nt: TGTGCCAGCACAACAAACAATCAGCCCCAGCATTTT

clone_size: .
d_call: .
j_call: TRBJ1-5
v_call: TRBV27
cdr3_length: 16
cdr3_aa: CASSFGAPLTRQPQHF
cdr3_nt: TGTGCCAGCAGTTTTGGGGCACCCCTGACACGGCAGCCCCAGCATTTT

clone_size: .
d_call: TRBD1
j_call: TRBJ1-1
v_call: TRBV6-2/TRBV6-3
cdr3_length: 19
cdr3_aa: CASSYPLSGQGELNTEAFF
cdr3_nt: TGTGCCAGCAGTTACCCACTCTCGGGACAGGGGGAGCTGAACACTGAAGCTTTCTTT

clone_size: once
d_call: TRBD1
j_call: TRBJ2-7
v_call: TRBV5-1
cdr3_length: 14
cdr3_aa: CASSQTGGAYEQYF
cdr3_nt: TGCGCCAGCAGCCAGACAGGGGGTGCTTACGAGCAGTACTTC

clone_size: .
d_call: .
j_call: TRBJ1-1
v_call: TRBV19
cdr3_length: 15
cdr3_aa: CASSIATILFAEAFF
cdr3_nt: TGTGCCAGTAGTATAGCGACAATCTTATTCGCTGAAGCTTTCTTT

clone_size: .
d_call: .
j_call: TRBJ1-2
v_call: TRBV2
cdr3_length: 11
cdr3_aa: CASDPGGGYTF
cdr3_nt: TGTGCCAGTGACCCTGGGGGGGGCTACACCTTC

clone_size: .
d_call: TRBD1
j_call: TRBJ1-5
v_call: TRBV19
cdr3_length: 14
cdr3_aa: CASCVTGGNQPQHF
cdr3_nt: TGTGCCTCCTGTGTGACAGGGGGCAATCAGCCCCAGCATTTT

clone_size: .
d_call: TRBD1
j_call: TRBJ1-4
v_call: TRBV10-2
cdr3_length: 15
cdr3_aa: CASSDEDRGREKLFF
cdr3_nt: TGCGCCAGCAGTGATGAGGACAGGGGGAGGGAAAAACTGTTTTTT

clone_size: few
d_call: TRBD1
j_call: TRBJ1-1
v_call: TRBV19
cdr3_length: 17
cdr3_aa: CASRKGTGAGLNTEAFF
cdr3_nt: TGTGCCAGTAGAAAAGGGACAGGGGCCGGTTTGAACACTGAAGCTTTCTTT

clone_size: .
d_call: TRBD2
j_call: TRBJ2-1
v_call: TRBV11-3
cdr3_length: 15
cdr3_aa: CASSSGRGSYNEQFF
cdr3_nt: TGTGCCAGCAGCTCTGGGAGGGGCTCCTACAATGAGCAGTTCTTC

clone_size: .
d_call: .
j_call: TRBJ1-3
v_call: TRBV7-9
cdr3_length: 16
cdr3_aa: CASSAGGGRSGNTIYF
cdr3_nt: TGTGCCAGCAGCGCTGGGGGCGGTCGCTCTGGAAACACCATATATTTT

clone_size: .
d_call: .
j_call: TRBJ1-2
v_call: TRBV6-5
cdr3_length: 14
cdr3_aa: CASSYAGAQNGYTF
cdr3_nt: TGTGCCAGCAGTTACGCGGGGGCCCAGAATGGCTACACCTTC

clone_size: .
d_call: TRBD1
j_call: TRBJ2-2
v_call: TRBV19
cdr3_length: 16
cdr3_aa: CASSRGQGAGTGELFF
cdr3_nt: TGTGCCAGTAGTAGGGGGCAGGGGGCGGGCACCGGGGAGCTGTTTTTT

clone_size: .
d_call: TRBD1
j_call: TRBJ1-1
v_call: TRBV6-5
cdr3_length: 13
cdr3_aa: CASSGQGMAEAFF
cdr3_nt: TGTGCCAGCAGCGGACAGGGGATGGCTGAAGCTTTCTTT

clone_size: .
d_call: .
j_call: TRBJ2-5
v_call: TRBV11-2
cdr3_length: 11
cdr3_aa: CASSTIEAQYF
cdr3_nt: TGTGCCAGCAGCACGATCGAGGCCCAGTACTTC

clone_size: .
d_call: .
j_call: TRBJ1-2
v_call: TRBV19
cdr3_length: 13
cdr3_aa: CASTPPGFYGYTF
cdr3_nt: TGTGCCAGTACCCCGCCCGGGTTCTATGGCTACACCTTC

clone_size: once
d_call: TRBD2
j_call: TRBJ2-1
v_call: TRBV5-1
cdr3_length: 15
cdr3_aa: CASSPGLAGGGEQFF
cdr3_nt: TGCGCCAGCAGCCCGGGACTAGCGGGAGGAGGTGAGCAGTTCTTC